The 9 T cell receptor beta chains presented below share a single source sample, sequenced in a study of T cell responses to AZD1222 COVID-19 vaccine. TCRdb's table, derived via immunoSEQ multiplex PCR, lists solely in-frame clones and lacks some. The sample carries about 130,000 clones, 85% to 95% recorded once. The sample consisted of peripheral blood, taken on day 0 of AZD1222 vaccination. These receptors originate from an adult in good health.

The rearrangement joins TRBV7-9 to TRBJ2-7; no definite D call. The germline CDR1 and CDR2 sequences are SEHNR and FQNEAQ (reference sequence). The V end lost 5 bases, the J end lost 4 bases, and 9 bases lay between the germline ends. The CDR3 is 12 residues long. The CDR3 here is CASSPESYEQYF. DNA of the CDR3: TGTGCCAGCAGCCCTGAATCTTACGAGCAGTACTTC.

V and J are TRBV9 and TRBJ1-2; tentatively, D is TRBD1 (5 bases). The CDR3 totals 13 residues. CDR1 is SGDLS and CDR2 is YYNGEE in the germline V gene. Trimming cost V 4 bases and J 5 bases, with 12 bases left between them. Here the CDR3 reads CASSLDSEYGYTF. For the CDR3, the DNA is TGTGCCAGCAGCCTTGACAGCGAGTATGGCTACACCTTC.

This clone was recorded only once. The J gene is TRBJ1-4, the V gene TRBV7-8; D gene ambiguous. Looked up from germline, CDR1 is SGHVS and CDR2 is FQNEAQ. The CDR3 covers 16 residues. Trimming pared 3 bases from V and 3 bases from J, leaving 14 bases between. The CDR3 reads CASSFLGSGSNEKLFF. The DNA of the CDR3 is TGTGCCAGCAGCTTTCTCGGATCGGGTTCTAATGAAAAACTGTTTTTT.

The chain uses TRBV4-2 and TRBJ1-5; tentative D call: TRBD1 (6 bases). V lost 3 bases and J 0 bases, leaving 6 bases between the germline ends. The CDR3 contains 14 residues. Germline V gene sequence: CDR1 LGHNA, CDR2 YNFKEQ. CDR3 residues: CASSHRGSNQPQHF. CDR3 bases: TGTGCCAGCAGCCACAGGGGTAGCAATCAGCCCCAGCATTTT.

This sequence joins TRBV4-1 and TRBJ2-1; possibly TRBD2 for D (5 bases). CDR3 length: 12 amino acids. CDR1 is MGHRA and CDR2 is YSYEKL in the germline V gene. Trimming removed 4 bases from V and 7 bases from J, with 8 bases in between. DNA of the CDR3: TGCGCCAGCAGCCGAAGAGGGAATGAGCAGTTCTTC. Translated, it gives CASSRRGNEQFF.

V is TRBV5-4 and J is TRBJ1-1; maybe TRBD1 (5 bases). CDR3 size: 17 residues. Germline CDR1 reads SGHNT; CDR2 reads YYREEE (reference sequence). Trimming removed 0 bases at V and 3 bases at J, with 18 bases between. The chain's CDR3 is CASSLVSDTWWDTEAFF. DNA of the CDR3: TGTGCCAGCAGCTTGGTTTCGGACACCTGGTGGGACACTGAAGCTTTCTTT.

The J gene is TRBJ1-2, the V gene TRBV11-2, with TRBD1 identical over 7 bases. CDR3 length: 17 residues. Trimming took 5 bases from V and 1 from J; bases not matched to a gene: 13. From germline, CDR1 is SGHAT and CDR2 FQNNGV. CDR3 sequence (DNA): TGTGCCAGCAGCGCCGTAATCTCGACAGGGTTTAACTATGGCTACACCTTC. It is translated as CASSAVISTGFNYGYTF.

The CDR3 reads CASSPQTSGDEQYF. The CDR3 DNA sequence: TGTGCCAGCAGTCCTCAGACTAGCGGGGACGAGCAGTACTTC. The chain uses TRBV6-5 and TRBJ2-7; 11 bases agree with TRBD2. V was clipped by 5 bases and J by 5 bases; unmatched bases: 5. Germline assignment: CDR1 MNHEY and CDR2 SVGAGI. The CDR3 has 14 amino acids.

The V call is TRBV5-5, the J call TRBJ2-2; D gene ambiguous. The CDR3 runs 15 residues. Trimming shortened V by 2 bases and J by 0 bases, and 8 bases separated the two germline ends. CDR1 is SGHKS, CDR2 YYEKEE, per germline (reference sequence). The CDR3 region is CASSFQDPNTGELFF. The CDR3 DNA reads as TGTGCCAGCAGCTTCCAGGACCCGAACACCGGGGAGCTGTTTTTT. The complete variable domain, with remaining parts taken from reference TRBV5-5 and TRBJ2-2, reads DAGVTQSPTHLIKTRGQQVTLRCSPISGHKSVSWYQQVLGQGPQFIFQYYEKEERGRGNFPDRFSARQFPNYSSELNVNALLLGDSALYLCASSFQDPNTGELFFGEGSRLTVL.